Following are 23 T cell receptor beta chains from one sample sequenced in a study of T cell responses to AZD1222 COVID-19 vaccine. The assay was immunoSEQ multiplex PCR, and TCRdb's table has in-frame clones only and misses some. Of about 180,000 clones listed, roughly 91% are singletons. The starting material was peripheral blood, obtained on day 0 of AZD1222 vaccination. These receptors came from an adult in good health.

DNA for the CDR3: TGTGCCAGCAGTTCCATTTTCAGACTAGCGGGAGAGAAGGATGAGCAGTTCTTC. It yields the protein CASSSIFRLAGEKDEQFF. V usage is TRBV2 and J usage is TRBJ2-1, with TRBD2 matching over 12 bases. The CDR3 totals 18 residues. J was trimmed by 8 bases and V by 5 bases; bases with no gene match: 16. The V gene's germline CDR1 is SNHLY and CDR2 FYNNEI.

The chain recombines TRBV19 with TRBJ1-1; TRBD1 might be the D (5 bases). The CDR3 sequence is 13 residues long. V lost 8 bases, J lost 5 bases, and 15 bases lay in between. Germline lookup yields CDR1 LNHDA and CDR2 SQIVND (reference sequence). CDR3 region: CASLTWGDTEAFF. CDR3 DNA: TGTGCCAGTCTTACTTGGGGGGATACTGAAGCTTTCTTT.

This chain joins TRBV10-3 and TRBJ2-7; unclear D gene. The CDR3 is made up of 12 amino acids. Germline CDR1 is ENHRY and CDR2 is SYGVKD. The V and J ends lost 5 bases and 3 bases respectively, with 8 bases between them. This CDR3 reads CAISPGGYEQYF. The CDR3 nucleotides read TGTGCCATCAGTCCTGGCGGCTACGAGCAGTACTTC.

The V call is TRBV9, the J call TRBJ1-3, with D uncertain. The CDR3 consists of 14 residues. The germline V and J ends were trimmed by 4 bases and 2 bases, with 10 bases remaining between them. Germline CDR1 and CDR2: SGDLS and YYNGEE. CDR3 sequence: CASSLRTAGNTIYF. The CDR3 bases are TGTGCCAGCAGCCTCAGGACGGCTGGAAACACCATATATTTT.

CDR3 in DNA: TGTGCCTGGAGTGTACGTCAGGGCTCTGGAAACACCATATATTTT. Its translation: CAWSVRQGSGNTIYF. The rearrangement links TRBV30 to TRBJ1-3; maybe TRBD1 (5 bases). The CDR3 spans 15 residues. V shed 0 bases and J shed 0 bases, with 9 bases lying between them. The germline gives CDR1 GTSNPN, CDR2 SVGIG (reference sequence). The full variable domain, its missing parts supplied by reference TRBV30 and TRBJ1-3, is SQTIHQWPATLVQPVGSPLSLECTVEGTSNPNLYWYRQAAGRGLQLLFYSVGIGQISSEVPQNLSASRPQDRQFILSSKKLLLSDSGFYLCAWSVRQGSGNTIYFGEGSWLTVV.

This chain uses TRBV2 with TRBJ2-7; TRBD1 aligns across 8 bases. Germline CDR1 is SNHLY and CDR2 is FYNNEI. J was trimmed by 6 bases and V by 4 bases; bases with no gene match: 11. This CDR3 spans 15 amino acids. CDR3 amino acids: CASSAFTGGIGEQYF. The CDR3, as DNA: TGTGCCAGCAGTGCCTTTACAGGGGGAATCGGCGAGCAGTACTTC.

The V and J genes are TRBV12-3 or TRBV12-4 and TRBJ1-2; 7 bases fit TRBD1. The CDR3 contains 13 residues. Unmatched junction bases numbered 2, after V lost 5 bases and J lost 2 bases. In DNA, the CDR3 is TGTGCCAGCAGTGAGGGACAGAACTATGGCTACACCTTC. Translated: CASSEGQNYGYTF.

The chain uses TRBV20-1 and TRBJ2-7, with D tentatively TRBD2 (5 bases). With 3 bases removed from V and 0 bases from J, the gap between germline ends came to 15 bases. The CDR3 sequence is 15 residues long. In germline, CDR1 is DFQATT, CDR2 SNEGSKA (reference sequence). DNA of the CDR3: TGCAGTGCTAGTCGGGCTAGGACTCCCTCCTACGAGCAGTACTTC. Its translation is CSASRARTPSYEQYF.

This chain uses TRBV5-1 with TRBJ1-1, with 10 bases lining up with TRBD1. The CDR3 is 16 residues long. Germline V CDR1 and CDR2: SGHRS, YFSETQ. The J segment lost 1 base and the V segment lost 4 bases, leaving 7 bases of the junction unmatched. The DNA for the CDR3 is TGCGCCAGCAGCGCCTCCGGGACAGGGGCGAACACTGAAGCTTTCTTT. The encoded protein is CASSASGTGANTEAFF.

V is TRBV11-2 and J is TRBJ1-4; no reliable D call. Between the trimmed V and J ends, which lost 6 bases and 2 bases, there was a span of 10 bases. CDR3 length equals 14 residues. From germline, CDR1 is SGHAT and CDR2 FQNNGV. The CDR3 bases are TGTGCCAGCAGACCCACAGCCACTAATGAAAAACTGTTTTTT. Translating gives CASRPTATNEKLFF.

The gene calls are TRBV19 and TRBJ1-6, with 7 bases fitting TRBD1. From germline, CDR1 is LNHDA and CDR2 SQIVND (reference sequence). J gave up 10 bases and V 6 bases, and 9 bases lay outside the gene matches. The CDR3 contains 14 residues. The CDR3 DNA sequence: TGTGCCAGTAGAGAACGACAGGGAGGCTCACCCCTCCACTTT. Encoded protein: CASRERQGGSPLHF.

The rearrangement uses TRBV6-1 and TRBJ2-3; weak D call: TRBD1 (6 bases). From germline, CDR1 is MNHNS and CDR2 SASEGT. The CDR3 has 16 residues. The V end was cut by 3 bases, the J end by 0 bases, with 13 bases between. This CDR3 reads CASSEPGVPSTDTQYF. The CDR3 region has the DNA TGTGCCAGCAGTGAGCCAGGGGTACCTAGCACAGATACGCAGTATTTT.

The chain has TRBV6-5 and TRBJ1-6; TRBD1 aligns across 8 bases. The germline V gene has CDR1 MNHEY and CDR2 SVGAGI. J was trimmed by 6 bases and V by 6 bases; bases with no gene match: 4. The CDR3 has 14 amino acids. The CDR3 DNA is TGTGCCAGCAGGCGGACAGGGACTAATTCACCCCTCCACTTT. This encodes CASRRTGTNSPLHF.

The chain carries TRBV6-5 and TRBJ1-5; D not certain. V gave up 7 bases and J gave up 2 bases, with 15 bases separating them. The CDR3 is 15 residues long. CDR1 and CDR2 (germline): MNHEY, SVGAGI. In nucleotides, the CDR3 is TGTGCCAGCACCCCGAGCCTGGATGGCAATCAGCCCCAGCATTTT. It encodes CASTPSLDGNQPQHF.

This clone was recorded only once. The chain joins TRBV6-5 to TRBJ2-3; D gene unclear. The CDR3 is 15 residues long. Germline CDR1 MNHEY, CDR2 SVGAGI. The germline V and J ends were trimmed by 0 bases and 6 bases, with 13 bases remaining between them. The CDR3 region has the DNA TGTGCCAGCAGTTACTCGGGCCCTTTTTGGGATACGCAGTATTTT. It yields the protein CASSYSGPFWDTQYF.

This clone has just a few counts. The J gene is TRBJ2-1, the V gene TRBV5-1; D is possibly TRBD1 or TRBD2 (5 bases each). Germline V gives CDR1 SGHRS, CDR2 YFSETQ. The CDR3 is 16 amino acids. V was trimmed by 0 bases and J by 2 bases, leaving 12 bases between them. The CDR3: CASSLGLRGPYNEQFF. The CDR3 DNA sequence: TGCGCCAGCAGCTTGGGGCTTCGGGGCCCCTACAATGAGCAGTTCTTC.

This chain connects TRBV10-3 to TRBJ2-2; D might be TRBD2 (6 bases). CDR3 length equals 15 residues. CDR1 and CDR2 (germline): ENHRY, SYGVKD. Between the trimmed V and J ends, which lost 10 bases and 0 bases, there was a span of 15 bases. The CDR3 protein is CATYSGISNTGELFF. CDR3 DNA: TGTGCCACCTATAGCGGAATATCGAACACCGGGGAGCTGTTTTTT.

A single count supports this clone. The genes are TRBV7-2 and TRBJ2-7; D not resolved. Trimming shortened V by 2 bases and J by 2 bases, and 19 bases separated the two germline ends. The germline V gene encodes CDR1 SGHTA and CDR2 FQGNSA. The CDR3 runs to 17 residues. The DNA for the CDR3 is TGTGCCAGCAGCTTATTCGTAAACCAAGGCCGAACCTACGAGCAGTACTTC. It is translated as CASSLFVNQGRTYEQYF.

The rearrangement joins TRBV29-1 to TRBJ2-7; possibly TRBD1 for D (6 bases). Germline CDR1 SQVTM, CDR2 ANQGSEA. Trimming removed 6 bases at V and 6 bases at J, with 21 bases between. There are 14 residues in the CDR3. The CDR3 protein is CSVSGHRADIEQYF. CDR3 nucleotide sequence: TGCAGCGTCTCGGGACACCGAGCGGACATCGAGCAGTACTTC.

This rearrangement joins TRBV28 to TRBJ1-5; D gene ambiguous. Trimming left V 0 bases short and J 5 bases short, with 5 bases between. The germline gives CDR1 MDHEN, CDR2 SYDVKM. CDR3 length: 13 amino acids. In DNA, the CDR3 is TGTGCCAGCAGTTTATGGGGTGATCAGCCCCAGCATTTT. As protein: CASSLWGDQPQHF.

Here the CDR3 reads CASSLGKRANTGELFF. The CDR3 DNA reads TGTGCCAGCAGCTTAGGGAAAAGGGCGAACACCGGGGAGCTGTTTTTT. The chain combines TRBV5-4 with TRBJ2-2, with D unresolved. Trimming removed 2 bases at V and 0 bases at J, with 11 bases between. The CDR3 totals 16 residues. Germline lookup yields CDR1 SGHNT and CDR2 YYREEE (reference sequence).

This clone has just a few counts. The V gene is TRBV10-3, the J gene TRBJ1-1; 7 positions match TRBD1. Trimming at V came to 6 bases and at J to 2 bases, leaving 9 bases not matched to a gene. The germline V gene encodes CDR1 ENHRY and CDR2 SYGVKD. There are 15 residues in the CDR3. The CDR3 is CAIRRTGGGNTEAFF. CDR3 sequence (DNA): TGTGCCATCAGGCGGACAGGCGGTGGTAACACTGAAGCTTTCTTT.

A single count supports this clone. This chain uses TRBV5-4 with TRBJ1-4; possible D gene TRBD1, 5 bases. Germline assignment: CDR1 SGHNT and CDR2 YYREEE (reference sequence). CDR3 size: 15 residues. V was cut by 4 bases and J by 8 bases, with 18 bases left in between. CDR3 loop: CASSPERGTREKLFF. CDR3 in DNA: TGTGCCAGCAGCCCGGAGCGGGGCACGCGAGAAAAACTGTTTTTT.